Listed below are T cell receptor beta chains from one sample, sequenced in a study of blood T cell repertoires in COVID-19. Clones were read by immunoSEQ multiplex PCR, and TCRdb kept only the in-frame ones, dropping some. The sample lists roughly 43,000 clones; more than 75% were seen once. Specimen: peripheral blood. The receptors come from a human donor in a cohort sampled during active COVID-19. Each CDR3 is given with its conserved first and last residue. Each record gives: V gene, CDR3 length, J gene, clone size, D gene, CDR3 protein, CDR3 DNA. D genes are given only for firm matches. The size entry is marked missing in some rows and otherwise reads once, few, many or a size class.

TRBV7-9	14	TRBJ1-1	.	.	CASSFPGANTEAFF	TGTGCCAGCAGCTTTCCAGGGGCGAACACTGAAGCTTTCTTT
TRBV6-5	14	TRBJ1-1	.	.	CAIWMRGNLTEAFF	TGTGCAATCTGGATGAGGGGGAACTTGACTGAAGCTTTCTTT
TRBV28	16	TRBJ2-5	.	.	CASSPPRVTRSETQYF	TGTGCCAGCAGTCCCCCTCGGGTTACGAGGTCCGAGACCCAGTACTTC
TRBV7-9	15	TRBJ2-7	few	.	CASSSGGQAAYEQYF	TGTGCCAGCAGCTCGGGGGGACAGGCGGCCTACGAGCAGTACTTC
TRBV5-1	12	TRBJ2-7	.	.	CASSMDGYEQYF	TGCGCCAGCAGCATGGACGGCTACGAGCAGTACTTC
TRBV28	16	TRBJ2-1	.	TRBD2	CASSSYLSGSGNEQFF	TGTGCCAGCAGTTCCTACCTTAGCGGGAGTGGGAATGAGCAGTTCTTC
TRBV6-6	11	TRBJ2-7	.	.	CASSGLNEQYF	TGTGCCAGCAGTGGCCTGAACGAGCAGTACTTC
TRBV27	19	TRBJ1-3	.	TRBD1	CASSGRGQRWNVSGNTIYF	TGTGCCAGCAGTGGCAGGGGGCAGCGTTGGAATGTCTCTGGAAACACCATATATTTT
TRBV19	17	TRBJ2-6	.	TRBD1	CASSIYQGAAGANVLTF	TGTGCCAGTAGTATTTACCAGGGGGCGGCTGGGGCCAACGTCCTGACTTTC
TRBV3-1/TRBV3-2	19	TRBJ2-5	.	TRBD2	CASSQDRGKSGRPQETQYF	TGTGCCAGCAGCCAAGATCGGGGAAAGAGCGGGAGGCCCCAAGAGACCCAGTACTTC
TRBV9	16	TRBJ2-1	once	TRBD2	CASSVFGRERGNEQFF	TGTGCCAGCAGCGTATTTGGGCGGGAGAGAGGAAATGAGCAGTTCTTC
TRBV5-1	17	TRBJ2-7	.	TRBD2	CASSLGTRGLASYEQYF	TGCGCCAGCAGCTTGGGAACGCGGGGACTAGCGAGTTACGAGCAGTACTTC
TRBV6-6	14	TRBJ1-3	.	.	CASSSLTSGNTIYF	TGTGCCAGCAGTTCCCTGACTTCTGGAAACACCATATATTTT
TRBV5-4	14	TRBJ1-2	.	TRBD1	CASSGQGAPYGYTF	TGTGCCAGCAGCGGACAGGGGGCGCCCTATGGCTACACCTTC
TRBV5-4	13	TRBJ2-7	.	.	CASSLQAEYEQYF	TGTGCCAGCAGCTTGCAGGCAGAATACGAGCAGTACTTC
TRBV28	15	TRBJ2-5	.	.	CASSPSLTGQETQYF	TGTGCCAGCAGTCCCAGCCTCACAGGGCAAGAGACCCAGTACTTC
TRBV6-2/TRBV6-3	12	TRBJ2-7	.	.	CASSHTSYEQYF	TGTGCCAGCAGCCATACTAGCTACGAGCAGTACTTC
TRBV7-9	14	TRBJ1-6	.	TRBD1	CASSTGVRNSPLHF	TGTGCCAGCAGCACAGGGGTTCGAAATTCACCCCTCCACTTT
TRBV4-1	13	TRBJ2-7	.	TRBD2	CASSIAGEGEQYF	TGCGCCAGCAGTATAGCGGGAGAGGGAGAGCAGTACTTC
TRBV7-6	17	TRBJ2-2	.	TRBD1	CASSLVGQGLYVGELFF	TGTGCCAGCAGCTTAGTGGGACAGGGTCTGTATGTCGGGGAGCTGTTTTTT
TRBV19	15	TRBJ2-4	.	.	CASSGALTGGNIQYF	TGTGCCAGTAGCGGGGCGCTGACAGGCGGGAACATTCAGTACTTC
TRBV27	13	TRBJ1-5	.	.	CASSLGGRQPQHF	TGTGCCAGCAGTTTGGGGGGGCGTCAGCCCCAGCATTTT
TRBV5-6	11	TRBJ1-2	.	.	CAGSLRGGYTF	TGTGCCGGCAGCCTGCGGGGTGGCTACACCTTC
TRBV15	11	TRBJ1-3	.	.	CATRQGNTIYF	TGTGCCACCAGACAAGGAAACACCATATATTTT
TRBV18	11	TRBJ2-1	.	TRBD2	CASQAGAEQFF	TGTGCCAGCCAAGCGGGAGCAGAGCAGTTCTTC
TRBV19	18	TRBJ2-5	once	TRBD2	CASSIEKTSGRSFETQYF	TGTGCCAGTAGTATCGAGAAGACTAGCGGGAGATCGTTTGAGACCCAGTACTTC
TRBV27	15	TRBJ2-1	.	TRBD2	CASCLGTSGRNEQFF	TGTGCCAGTTGTTTAGGGACTAGCGGGAGGAATGAGCAGTTCTTC
TRBV7-9	19	TRBJ2-2	few	.	CASSSTGGVKQINTGELFF	TGTGCCAGCAGCTCCACCGGAGGAGTGAAACAGATCAACACCGGGGAGCTGTTTTTT
TRBV28	15	TRBJ2-1	.	.	CASIETKRANNEQFF	TGTGCCAGCATTGAAACTAAGCGGGCTAACAATGAGCAGTTCTTC
TRBV21-1	19	TRBJ2-1	.	.	CASSRTTGSGGGNYNEQFF	TGTGCCAGCAGCAGAACAACAGGGTCTGGGGGAGGGAACTACAATGAGCAGTTCTTC
TRBV6-5	16	TRBJ2-1	.	TRBD2	CASRSGGREHMNEQFF	TGTGCCAGCCGTTCGGGGGGGCGGGAGCATATGAATGAGCAGTTCTTC
TRBV5-3	15	TRBJ2-7	.	TRBD2	CARSFREGFTYEQYF	TGTGCCAGAAGCTTTCGGGAGGGCTTTACCTACGAGCAGTACTTC
TRBV15	16	TRBJ2-1	.	TRBD2	CATSLGRLAGGVEQFF	TGTGCCACCAGTCTGGGGCGACTAGCGGGAGGGGTTGAGCAGTTCTTC
TRBV4-2	13	TRBJ1-1	once	TRBD1	CASESGGSLSAFF	TGTGCCAGCGAATCAGGGGGTAGTTTGTCGGCTTTCTTT
TRBV7-8	14	TRBJ2-7	.	TRBD2	CASRGRGGSYEQYF	TGTGCCAGCAGAGGGCGGGGAGGGTCCTACGAGCAGTACTTC
TRBV5-5	15	TRBJ2-3	.	TRBD1	CASSRQGLNTDTQYF	TGTGCCAGCAGCCGACAGGGGCTAAACACAGATACGCAGTATTTT
TRBV27	14	TRBJ2-7	.	.	CASTRVSMLNEQYF	TGTGCCAGCACTCGCGTAAGCATGCTGAACGAGCAGTACTTC
TRBV9	16	TRBJ2-3	.	TRBD2	CASSPTVAGGPDTQYF	TGTGCCAGCAGCCCAACAGTAGCGGGAGGGCCCGATACGCAGTATTTT
TRBV18	15	TRBJ1-6	.	TRBD1	CASSDLTGGASELHF	TGTGCCAGCTCAGACCTGACAGGGGGCGCGAGTGAACTCCACTTT
TRBV28	17	TRBJ2-1	.	TRBD2	CASSGDGTSGSFDEQFF	TGTGCCAGCAGTGGGGATGGGACTAGCGGGAGTTTCGATGAGCAGTTCTTC
TRBV7-2	12	TRBJ1-4	.	.	CASSWAGEKLFF	TGTGCCAGCAGCTGGGCTGGTGAAAAACTGTTTTTT
TRBV25-1	14	TRBJ1-4	.	.	CASSDPGWSEKLFF	TGTGCCAGCAGTGACCCCGGCTGGAGTGAAAAACTGTTTTTT
TRBV19	13	TRBJ2-7	.	.	CASSRGLGYEQYF	TGTGCCAGTAGCAGGGGTTTGGGCTACGAGCAGTACTTC
TRBV21-1	20	TRBJ1-5	medium-sized	.	CASSKGNRTGGDFRNQPQHF	TGTGCCAGCAGCAAAGGAAATCGGACAGGGGGCGATTTTCGCAATCAGCCCCAGCATTTT
TRBV6-5	14	TRBJ2-7	.	TRBD2	CASRETSGRYEQYF	TGTGCCAGCAGGGAGACTAGCGGGAGGTACGAGCAGTACTTC
TRBV11-2	13	TRBJ2-2	.	.	CASSLGQNGELFF	TGTGCCAGCAGCTTGGGGCAGAACGGGGAGCTGTTTTTT
TRBV28	14	TRBJ1-6	.	TRBD1	CASRGTAYNSPLHF	TGTGCCAGCAGGGGGACAGCCTATAATTCACCCCTCCACTTT
TRBV7-2	17	TRBJ2-3	.	.	CASSLLWRSASGDTQYF	TGTGCCAGCAGCTTACTCTGGCGGTCGGCTTCGGGTGATACGCAGTATTTT
TRBV10-2	16	TRBJ1-1	.	.	CASSESTGPLKDEAFF	TGCGCCAGCAGTGAGTCCACAGGGCCCTTGAAGGATGAAGCTTTCTTT
TRBV29-1	14	TRBJ1-1	.	.	CSVGGGLLNTEAFF	TGCAGCGTTGGGGGGGGACTATTGAACACTGAAGCTTTCTTT
TRBV28	14	TRBJ2-7	.	.	CASSISGISYEQYF	TGTGCCAGCAGTATTAGCGGAATCTCCTACGAGCAGTACTTC